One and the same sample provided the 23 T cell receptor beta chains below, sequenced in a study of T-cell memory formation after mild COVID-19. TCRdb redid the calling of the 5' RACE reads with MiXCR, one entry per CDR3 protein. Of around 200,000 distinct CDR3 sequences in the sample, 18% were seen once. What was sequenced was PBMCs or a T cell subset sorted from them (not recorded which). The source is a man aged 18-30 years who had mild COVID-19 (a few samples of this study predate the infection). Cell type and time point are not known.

CDR3 DNA: TGTGCCAGCAGCCCGGGAGGAGGGGCTAACTATGGCTACACCTTC. Residues: CASSPGGGANYGYTF. The chain couples TRBV9 to TRBJ1-2; D is possibly TRBD1 (5 bases). This CDR3 comprises 15 residues. With 4 bases removed from V and 0 bases from J, the gap between germline ends came to 13 bases. CDR1 and CDR2 from the germline V gene are SGDLS and YYNGEE.

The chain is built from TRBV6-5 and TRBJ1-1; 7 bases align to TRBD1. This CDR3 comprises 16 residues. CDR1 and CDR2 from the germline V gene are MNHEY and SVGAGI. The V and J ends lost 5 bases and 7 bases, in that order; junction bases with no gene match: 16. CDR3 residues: CASSRGGRAYPDEAFF. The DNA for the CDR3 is TGTGCCAGCAGTAGAGGGGGCAGGGCCTATCCGGATGAAGCTTTCTTT.

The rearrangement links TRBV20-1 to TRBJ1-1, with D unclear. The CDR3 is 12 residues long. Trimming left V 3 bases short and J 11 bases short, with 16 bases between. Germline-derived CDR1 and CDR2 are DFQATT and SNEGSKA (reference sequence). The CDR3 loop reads CSASAGCGPAFF. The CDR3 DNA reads TGCAGTGCTAGTGCAGGTTGTGGCCCCGCTTTCTTT.

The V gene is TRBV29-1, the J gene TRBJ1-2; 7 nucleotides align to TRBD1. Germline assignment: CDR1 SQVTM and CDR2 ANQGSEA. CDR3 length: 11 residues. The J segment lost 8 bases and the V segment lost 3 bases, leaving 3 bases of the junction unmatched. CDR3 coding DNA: TGCAGCGTTGACAGGGGGGGAGGCTACACCTTC. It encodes CSVDRGGGYTF.

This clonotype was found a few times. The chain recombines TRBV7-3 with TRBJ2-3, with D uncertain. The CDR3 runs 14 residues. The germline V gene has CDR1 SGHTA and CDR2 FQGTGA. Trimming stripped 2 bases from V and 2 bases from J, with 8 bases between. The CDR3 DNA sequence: TGTGCCAGCAGCTTAGATGGCATCACAGATACGCAGTATTTT. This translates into CASSLDGITDTQYF. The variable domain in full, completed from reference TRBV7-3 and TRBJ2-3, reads GAGVSQTPSNKVTEKGKYVELRCDPISGHTALYWYRQSLGQGPEFLIYFQGTGAADDSGLPNDRFFAVRPEGSVSTLKIQRTERGDSAVYLCASSLDGITDTQYFGPGTRLTVL.

The CDR3 DNA reads as TGTGCCAGCAGTCCCCTCGCGGGGGCAGGGGCCAACGTCCTGACTTTC. It specifies CASSPLAGAGANVLTF. The chain uses TRBV6-5 and TRBJ2-6; maybe TRBD2 (7 bases). V lost 5 bases, J lost 4 bases, and 15 bases lay in between. The CDR3 contains 16 residues. Germline CDR1 and CDR2: MNHEY and SVGAGI.

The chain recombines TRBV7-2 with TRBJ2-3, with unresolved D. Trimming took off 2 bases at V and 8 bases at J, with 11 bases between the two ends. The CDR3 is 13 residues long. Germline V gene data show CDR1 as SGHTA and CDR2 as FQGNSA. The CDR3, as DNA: TGTGCCAGCAGCTTACTAAAGAAGGGTACGCAGTATTTT. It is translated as CASSLLKKGTQYF.

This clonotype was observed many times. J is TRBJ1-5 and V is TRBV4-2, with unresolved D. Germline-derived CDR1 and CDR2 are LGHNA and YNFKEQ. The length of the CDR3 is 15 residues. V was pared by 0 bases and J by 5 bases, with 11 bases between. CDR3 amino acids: CASSQDGVGDQPQHF. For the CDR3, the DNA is TGTGCCAGCAGCCAAGACGGCGTAGGAGATCAGCCCCAGCATTTT.

CDR3: CASSPPGRGSYNEQFF. In DNA, the CDR3 is TGTGCCAGCTCACCACCCGGGCGGGGCTCCTACAATGAGCAGTTCTTC. V and J are TRBV18 and TRBJ2-1, with D maybe TRBD2 (6 bases). Trimming pared 0 bases from V and 0 bases from J, leaving 9 bases between. The CDR3 runs 16 residues. Germline loops: CDR1 KGHSH, CDR2 LQKENI.

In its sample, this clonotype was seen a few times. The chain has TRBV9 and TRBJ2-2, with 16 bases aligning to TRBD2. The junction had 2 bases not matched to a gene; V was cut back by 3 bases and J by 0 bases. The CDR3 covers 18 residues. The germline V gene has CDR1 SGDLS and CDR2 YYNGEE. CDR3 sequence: CASSAGTSGGANTGELFF. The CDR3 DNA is TGTGCCAGCAGCGCGGGGACTAGCGGGGGGGCGAACACCGGGGAGCTGTTTTTT.

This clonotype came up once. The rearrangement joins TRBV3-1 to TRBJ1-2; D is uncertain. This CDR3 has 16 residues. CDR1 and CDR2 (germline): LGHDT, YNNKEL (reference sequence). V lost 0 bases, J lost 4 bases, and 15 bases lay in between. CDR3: CASSQDFSLPGYGYTF. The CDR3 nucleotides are TGTGCCAGCAGCCAAGATTTTTCTCTACCGGGCTATGGCTACACCTTC.

Here the CDR3 reads CASSAARGPYEQYF. As DNA, the CDR3 is TGTGCCAGCAGCGCCGCCCGAGGGCCCTACGAGCAGTACTTC. The genes are TRBV7-6 and TRBJ2-7, with a possible D match to TRBD2 (5 bases). Germline CDR1 SGHVS, CDR2 FNYEAQ. The CDR3 is 14 amino acids. Trimming left V 5 bases short and J 2 bases short, with 13 bases between.

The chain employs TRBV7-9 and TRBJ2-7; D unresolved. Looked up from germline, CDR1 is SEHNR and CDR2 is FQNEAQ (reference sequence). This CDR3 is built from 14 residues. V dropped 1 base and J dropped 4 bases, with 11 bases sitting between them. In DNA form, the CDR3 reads TGTGCCAGCAGCTTAGGAGCTGGAGCGTACGAGCAGTACGTC. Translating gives CASSLGAGAYEQYV.

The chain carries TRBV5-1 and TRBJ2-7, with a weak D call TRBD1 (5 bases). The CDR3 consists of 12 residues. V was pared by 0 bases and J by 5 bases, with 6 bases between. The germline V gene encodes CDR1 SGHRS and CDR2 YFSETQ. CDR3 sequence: CASSLEGNEQYV. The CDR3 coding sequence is TGCGCCAGCAGCTTGGAGGGGAACGAGCAGTACGTC.

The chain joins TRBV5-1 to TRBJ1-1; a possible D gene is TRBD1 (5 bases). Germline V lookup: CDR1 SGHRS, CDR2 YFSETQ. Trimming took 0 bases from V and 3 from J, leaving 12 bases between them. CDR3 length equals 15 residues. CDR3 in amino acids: CASSLAGGRDTEAFF. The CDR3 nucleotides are TGCGCCAGCAGCTTGGCCGGGGGACGCGACACTGAAGCTTTCTTT.

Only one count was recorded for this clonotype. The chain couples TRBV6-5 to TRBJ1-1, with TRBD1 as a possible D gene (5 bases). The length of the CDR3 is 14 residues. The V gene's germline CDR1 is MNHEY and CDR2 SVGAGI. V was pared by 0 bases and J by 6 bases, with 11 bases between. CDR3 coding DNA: TGTGCCAGCAGTTACTCGAGGGGCGCGGCTGAAGCTTTCTTT. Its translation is CASSYSRGAAEAFF.

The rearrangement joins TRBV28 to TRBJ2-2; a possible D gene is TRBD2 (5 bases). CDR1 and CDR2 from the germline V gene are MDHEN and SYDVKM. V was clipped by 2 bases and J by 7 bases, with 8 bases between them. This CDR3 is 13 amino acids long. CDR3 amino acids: CASSLPSIGELFF. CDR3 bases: TGTGCCAGCAGTTTACCTAGCATCGGGGAGCTGTTTTTT.

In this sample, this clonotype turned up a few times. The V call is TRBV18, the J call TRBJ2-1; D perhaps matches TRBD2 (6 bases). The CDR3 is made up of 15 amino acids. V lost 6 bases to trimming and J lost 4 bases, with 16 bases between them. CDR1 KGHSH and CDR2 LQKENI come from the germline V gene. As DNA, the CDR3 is TGTGCCAGCTCCCCTGGGCAGGGACTTTACAATGAGCAGTTCTTC. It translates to CASSPGQGLYNEQFF.

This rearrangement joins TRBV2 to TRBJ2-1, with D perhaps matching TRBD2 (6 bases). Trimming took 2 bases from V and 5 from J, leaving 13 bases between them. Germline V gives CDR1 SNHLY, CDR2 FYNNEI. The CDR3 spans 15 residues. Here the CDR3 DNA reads TGTGCCAGCAGTGAATTAGCGGTACCAAACAATGAGCAGTTCTTC. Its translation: CASSELAVPNNEQFF.

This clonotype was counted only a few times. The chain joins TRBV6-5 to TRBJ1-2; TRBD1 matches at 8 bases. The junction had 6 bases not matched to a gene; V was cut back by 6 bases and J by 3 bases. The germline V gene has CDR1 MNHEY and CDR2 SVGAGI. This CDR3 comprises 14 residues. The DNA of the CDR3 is TGTGCCAGCAGCAGACAGGGGCGCTACTATGGCTACACCTTC. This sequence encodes CASSRQGRYYGYTF.

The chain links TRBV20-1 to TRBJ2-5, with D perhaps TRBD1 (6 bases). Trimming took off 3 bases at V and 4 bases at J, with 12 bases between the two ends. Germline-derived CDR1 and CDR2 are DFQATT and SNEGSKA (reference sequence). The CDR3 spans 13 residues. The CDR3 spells CSASRAGAETQYF. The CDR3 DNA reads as TGCAGTGCTAGTCGGGCAGGGGCAGAGACCCAGTACTTC.

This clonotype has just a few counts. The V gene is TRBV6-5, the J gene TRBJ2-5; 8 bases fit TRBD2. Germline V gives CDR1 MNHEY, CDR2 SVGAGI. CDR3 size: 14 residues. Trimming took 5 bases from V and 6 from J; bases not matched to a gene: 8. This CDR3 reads CASSQIAGKKTQYF. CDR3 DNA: TGTGCCAGCAGTCAGATAGCGGGAAAAAAGACCCAGTACTTC.

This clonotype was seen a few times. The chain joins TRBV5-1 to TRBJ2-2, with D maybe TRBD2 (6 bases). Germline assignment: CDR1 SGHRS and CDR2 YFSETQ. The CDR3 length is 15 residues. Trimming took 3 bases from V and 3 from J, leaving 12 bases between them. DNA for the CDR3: TGCGCCAGCAGCTGGACCGGGACTTACACCGGGGAGCTGTTTTTT. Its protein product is CASSWTGTYTGELFF.